The entry below gives a single TCR beta chain sequence along with its context. The germline gives CDR1 MNHEY, CDR2 SVGAGI. J lost 0 bases, V lost 8 bases, and 4 bases had no gene match. This CDR3 contains 13 residues. TCRdb's copy holds only in-frame clones and misses some; the assay was immunoSEQ multiplex PCR. The sample yields fewer than 1 million clones, about 97% seen once. This record comes from a study of shared clonotypes between healthy human individuals. Naive CD8 cells were CD45RO-negative, positively selected for CCR7, excluding terminally differentiated effector memory CD45RA+ cells. The sequenced material came from naive CD8+ T cells sorted from blood. The source of this sequence is a man aged 25-40 years in good health. The chain is built from TRBV6-5 and TRBJ2-7; 7 bases agree with TRBD2. CDR3 loop: CASASSGSYEQYF. The CDR3 DNA follows: TGTGCCAGCGCTTCTAGCGGCTCCTACGAGCAGTACTTC.